This T cell receptor beta chain derives from a study of blood T cell repertoires in COVID-19. Participants came from about 23 US areas, aged about 18 to 89 years. Participant-reported clinical history was the basis for cohort assignment. This CDR3 has 18 residues. J gave up 0 bases and V 3 bases, and 12 bases lay outside the gene matches. Germline assignment: CDR1 SGHDN and CDR2 FVKESK. Per the study methods: It was from reference gene primer amplification that nucleated cell counts were estimated. Sequenced by immunoSEQ multiplex PCR; TCRdb stores in-frame clones only, minus some. That table gives V, J and clone size, and the DNA gave D and trimming. Here the sample spans 150,000 to 200,000 clones, 76% being singletons.

The sequence was collected from a woman in her forties or fifties with acute COVID-19. The chain is built from TRBV14 and TRBJ1-1, with 8 bases aligning to TRBD1. Input material: PBMCs or T cells enriched from blood (not recorded which). In DNA form, the CDR3 reads TGTGCCAGCAGCCACAGGCGTCAGGGGGCTTCTCTGAACACTGAAGCTTTCTTT. Residues: CASSHRRQGASLNTEAFF. Supplemented by reference TRBV14 and TRBJ1-1, the full variable domain reads EAGVTQFPSHSVIEKGQTVTLRCDPISGHDNLYWYRRVMGKEIKFLLHFVKESKQDESGMPNNRFLAERTGGTYSTLKVQPAELEDSGVYFCASSHRRQGASLNTEAFFGQGTRLTVV.